This passage covers 5 T cell receptor beta chains from one sample sequenced in a study of cytomegalovirus exposure and HLA in healthy donors (dated by TCRdb to the late 2010s). Library preparation employed the immunoSEQ multiplex PCR assay. A mixture of 60 forward primers for TCR Vbeta segments and 13 reverse primers for TCR Jbeta segments was used in the multiplex PCR. TCRdb holds this immuneACCESS table with in-frame rearrangements only. Some clones are missing; in checked studies, unresolved V genes explain under half, and the rest has no known cause. Within this sample are some 150,000 clones, with about 83% of them counted one time only. About 0.93% of the sample belongs to the ten largest clones. The specimen sequenced was PBMCs. Receptor source: a young woman in good health and CMV-seronegative.

The chain joins TRBV6-1 to TRBJ1-1; 9 bases map to TRBD1. The CDR3 covers 14 residues. Germline V gene data show CDR1 as MNHNS and CDR2 as SASEGT. Unmatched junction bases numbered 7, after V lost 6 bases and J lost 5 bases. CDR3 residues: CASSLDRGRTEAFF. The CDR3 bases are TGTGCCAGCAGCCTGGACAGGGGTAGGACTGAAGCTTTCTTT.

This clone is a singleton in its sample. The chain employs TRBV19 and TRBJ1-1, with TRBD1 identical over 7 bases. The CDR3 is 14 amino acids. CDR1 and CDR2 from the germline V gene are LNHDA and SQIVND (reference sequence). Losses at the gene ends were 5 bases for V and 4 bases for J; bases not matched to a gene: 7. The CDR3 DNA follows: TGTGCCAGTAGTTTAGGGCAGGGGGTCACTGAAGCTTTCTTT. Protein: CASSLGQGVTEAFF.

The rearrangement joins TRBV11-2 to TRBJ2-3; 9 nucleotides line up with TRBD2. Trimming cost V 4 bases and J 2 bases; bases outside gene matches: 7. Germline loops: CDR1 SGHAT, CDR2 FQNNGV. This CDR3 is built from 16 residues. The DNA of the CDR3 is TGTGCCAGCAGCTCACAGCGGGGGGTCCCCACAGATACGCAGTATTTT. It codes for CASSSQRGVPTDTQYF.

This rearrangement joins TRBV5-8 to TRBJ2-3; D remains unclear. Trimming shortened V by 4 bases and J by 0 bases, and 6 bases separated the two germline ends. Germline CDR1 and CDR2: SGHTS and YDEGEE. This CDR3 contains 13 residues. In DNA, the CDR3 is TGTGCCAGCAGCACGGGTAGCACAGATACGCAGTATTTT. Amino acid sequence: CASSTGSTDTQYF.

The chain joins TRBV18 to TRBJ2-7, with 8 bases aligning to TRBD2. J lost 1 base, V lost 2 bases, and 1 base had no gene match. This CDR3 comprises 14 residues. CDR1 is KGHSH, CDR2 LQKENI, per germline. Here the CDR3 reads CASSPSSGSYEQYF. The DNA of the CDR3 is TGTGCCAGCTCACCATCTAGCGGGTCCTACGAGCAGTACTTC.